These 26 T cell receptor beta chains were all obtained from the same sample, sequenced in a study of cytomegalovirus exposure and HLA in healthy donors. Produced via immunoSEQ multiplex PCR; TCRdb's table is partial and in-frame only. Here the sample spans 120,000 or so clones, around nine tenths being singletons. Sample: PBMCs. These receptors were obtained from a woman younger than 30 in good health and CMV-seronegative.

The rearrangement joins TRBV5-1 to TRBJ2-7; TRBD1 aligns across 7 bases. Germline V gene sequence: CDR1 SGHRS, CDR2 YFSETQ. J lost 0 bases, V lost 4 bases, and 10 bases had no gene match. This CDR3 has 16 residues. CDR3 region: CASSGLSRDSSYEQYF. The CDR3 DNA reads TGCGCCAGCAGCGGGCTCTCGAGGGACAGCTCCTACGAGCAGTACTTC. Drawing the rest from reference TRBV5-1 and TRBJ2-7, the complete variable domain is KAGVTQTPRYLIKTRGQQVTLSCSPISGHRSVSWYQQTPGQGLQFLFEYFSETQRNKGNFPGRFSGRQFSNSRSEMNVSTLELGDSALYLCASSGLSRDSSYEQYFGPGTRLTVT.

V is TRBV7-3 and J is TRBJ2-7; D possibly corresponds to TRBD2 (6 bases). V was trimmed by 5 bases and J by 0 bases, leaving 11 bases between them. The germline gives CDR1 SGHTA, CDR2 FQGTGA. The CDR3 is 14 residues long. CDR3 DNA: TGTGCCAGCAGCCCCTCCGGGAGCTCCTACGAGCAGTACTTC. Encoded protein: CASSPSGSSYEQYF.

This chain links TRBV5-1 with TRBJ2-7, with D maybe TRBD1 (5 bases). Germline V CDR1 and CDR2: SGHRS, YFSETQ. The CDR3 length is 15 residues. The germline V and J ends were trimmed by 3 bases and 7 bases, with 20 bases remaining between them. The CDR3, as DNA: TGCGCCAGCAGCTCTAGTCAGGGAATCCCTGATGAGCAGTACTTC. This gives the protein CASSSSQGIPDEQYF.

The chain is built from TRBV2 and TRBJ2-2, with D perhaps TRBD1 (7 bases). V shed 2 bases and J shed 2 bases, with 24 bases lying between them. In germline, CDR1 is SNHLY, CDR2 FYNNEI. The CDR3 is 20 residues long. The CDR3 here is CASSEKQGGNTHKNTGELFF. The CDR3 nucleotides read TGTGCCAGCAGTGAAAAGCAGGGGGGAAACACCCATAAAAACACCGGGGAGCTGTTTTTT. Based on the CDR3 plus reference TRBV2 and TRBJ2-2, the full variable domain is EPEVTQTPSHQVTQMGQEVILRCVPISNHLYFYWYRQILGQKVEFLVSFYNNEISEKSEIFDDQFSVERPDGSNFTLKIRSTKLEDSAMYFCASSEKQGGNTHKNTGELFFGEGSRLTVL.

This chain links TRBV10-3 with TRBJ1-2; TRBD1 is a possible D gene (5 bases). V was shortened by 2 bases and J by 7 bases, with 5 bases between the two germline ends. Germline CDR1 ENHRY, CDR2 SYGVKD. This CDR3 contains 11 residues. CDR3 loop: CAISERGGYTF. The CDR3 DNA follows: TGTGCCATCAGTGAGAGGGGTGGCTACACCTTC.

The rearrangement links TRBV28 to TRBJ2-5; 8 positions match TRBD1. CDR1 and CDR2 (germline): MDHEN, SYDVKM. J gave up 5 bases and V 5 bases, and 13 bases lay outside the gene matches. The CDR3 covers 16 residues. CDR3 residues: CASSLWQGALRETQYF. Here the CDR3 DNA reads TGTGCCAGCAGTCTGTGGCAGGGGGCGCTTAGGGAGACCCAGTACTTC.

The chain employs TRBV30 and TRBJ2-1; 7 nucleotides line up with TRBD2. The CDR3 length is 14 residues. CDR1 is GTSNPN and CDR2 is SVGIG in the germline V gene (reference sequence). V lost 2 bases, J lost 4 bases, and 5 bases stayed unmatched. The CDR3 region is CAWSPWGGYNEQFF. The CDR3 region has the DNA TGTGCCTGGAGTCCGTGGGGGGGATACAATGAGCAGTTCTTC.

This chain joins TRBV28 and TRBJ2-7; 7 nucleotides align to TRBD2. The CDR3 runs to 15 residues. In germline, CDR1 is MDHEN, CDR2 SYDVKM. The V and J ends lost 3 bases and 0 bases, in that order; junction bases with no gene match: 5. CDR3 DNA: TGTGCCAGCAGTTTCTTAGCGGGTGTCTCCTACGAGCAGTACTTC. Amino acids: CASSFLAGVSYEQYF.

The V gene is TRBV2, the J gene TRBJ2-1, with D perhaps TRBD1 (6 bases). Trimming left V 4 bases short and J 7 bases short, with 11 bases between. The CDR3 contains 13 residues. Germline CDR1 is SNHLY and CDR2 is FYNNEI. CDR3 DNA sequence: TGTGCCAGCAGTGTTGACAGGCAAAATGAGCAGTTCTTC. It yields the protein CASSVDRQNEQFF.

This rearrangement joins TRBV13 to TRBJ2-3; 8 bases match TRBD1. Unmatched junction bases numbered 9, after V lost 5 bases and J lost 2 bases. CDR3 length: 16 residues. Germline V gene sequence: CDR1 PRHDT, CDR2 FYEKMQ (reference sequence). CDR3 in amino acids: CASSGPGQEDTDTQYF. Here the CDR3 DNA reads TGTGCCAGCAGCGGCCCGGGACAGGAGGACACAGATACGCAGTATTTT.

V is TRBV5-8 and J is TRBJ1-5; the D gene is possibly TRBD1 (6 bases). CDR1 is SGHTS and CDR2 is YDEGEE in the germline V gene. The CDR3 length is 15 residues. Trimming took off 4 bases at V and 4 bases at J, with 15 bases between the two ends. The CDR3 DNA follows: TGTGCCAGCAGCCATACAGGGATACTTAATCAGCCCCAGCATTTT. This translates into CASSHTGILNQPQHF.

This chain joins TRBV7-2 and TRBJ1-1; D gene ambiguous. CDR3 length: 16 amino acids. The V end lost 2 bases, the J end lost 0 bases, and 13 bases lay between the germline ends. Looked up from germline, CDR1 is SGHTA and CDR2 is FQGNSA. The CDR3 loop reads CASSLPPGTLNTEAFF. In DNA form, the CDR3 reads TGTGCCAGCAGCTTACCCCCGGGAACCTTGAACACTGAAGCTTTCTTT.

V is TRBV15 and J is TRBJ1-2; D remains ambiguous. V dropped 1 base and J dropped 8 bases, with 11 bases sitting between them. The CDR3 totals 13 residues. In germline, CDR1 is LNHNV, CDR2 YYDKDF (reference sequence). This chain's CDR3 is CATSRAEGVGYTF. CDR3 nucleotide sequence: TGTGCCACCAGCAGAGCGGAGGGCGTCGGCTACACCTTC. The variable domain in full, with the rest retrieved from reference TRBV15 and TRBJ1-2, is DAMVIQNPRYQVTQFGKPVTLSCSQTLNHNVMYWYQQKSSQAPKLLFHYYDKDFNNEADTPDNFQSRRPNTSFCFLDIRSPGLGDTAMYLCATSRAEGVGYTFGSGTRLTVV.

The chain links TRBV13 to TRBJ1-1; 7 bases are a match to TRBD1. V shed 3 bases and J 3 bases; nucleotides not matched to a gene: 7. Germline V gene data show CDR1 as PRHDT and CDR2 as FYEKMQ (reference sequence). The CDR3 length is 15 residues. CDR3 sequence reads: CASSFQGQWDTEAFF. The CDR3 coding sequence is TGTGCCAGCAGCTTTCAGGGACAGTGGGACACTGAAGCTTTCTTT.

The rearrangement uses TRBV6-5 and TRBJ2-5; TRBD2 matches 14 bases. CDR3 size: 15 residues. Unmatched junction bases numbered 9, after V lost 9 bases and J lost 6 bases. Germline V gene data show CDR1 as MNHEY and CDR2 as SVGAGI. CDR3 region: CASGIRTSGGKTQYF. CDR3 coding DNA: TGTGCCAGTGGCATTAGGACTAGCGGGGGGAAGACCCAGTACTTC.

This chain uses TRBV9 with TRBJ1-4, with TRBD1 matching over 9 bases. The germline CDR1 and CDR2 sequences are SGDLS and YYNGEE. With 4 bases clipped from V and 8 bases from J, the junction kept 6 bases outside the gene matches. CDR3 length: 14 amino acids. In nucleotides, the CDR3 is TGTGCCAGCAGCCCGGGACAGGGCTACGAAAAACTGTTTTTT. It encodes CASSPGQGYEKLFF. The variable domain in full, with the rest retrieved from reference TRBV9 and TRBJ1-4, is DSGVTQTPKHLITATGQRVTLRCSPRSGDLSVYWYQQSLDQGLQFLIQYYNGEERAKGNILERFSAQQFPDLHSELNLSSLELGDSALYFCASSPGQGYEKLFFGSGTQLSVL.

This rearrangement joins TRBV14 to TRBJ1-1, with D perhaps TRBD1 (5 bases). The CDR3 covers 19 residues. Germline V gene lookup returns CDR1 SGHDN and CDR2 FVKESK. Trimming stripped 0 bases from V and 1 base from J, with 21 bases between. The CDR3, as DNA: TGTGCCAGCAGCCAAGATTTTCTTTTTAGTAGGGGAAGGAACACTGAAGCTTTCTTT. It yields the protein CASSQDFLFSRGRNTEAFF. The complete variable domain, with remaining parts taken from reference TRBV14 and TRBJ1-1, reads EAGVTQFPSHSVIEKGQTVTLRCDPISGHDNLYWYRRVMGKEIKFLLHFVKESKQDESGMPNNRFLAERTGGTYSTLKVQPAELEDSGVYFCASSQDFLFSRGRNTEAFFGQGTRLTVV.

The chain employs TRBV28 and TRBJ1-1, with D perhaps matching TRBD1 (5 bases). CDR1 is MDHEN and CDR2 is SYDVKM in the germline V gene. Between the trimmed V and J ends, which lost 3 bases and 1 base, there was a span of 9 bases. The CDR3 has 14 residues. The CDR3 sequence: CASSFSGANTEAFF. CDR3 in DNA: TGTGCCAGCAGTTTCTCTGGGGCGAACACTGAAGCTTTCTTT.

This chain links TRBV27 with TRBJ2-2, with 11 nucleotides matching TRBD2. The CDR3 is 17 residues long. Germline loops: CDR1 MNHEY, CDR2 SMNVEV (reference sequence). Trimming cost V 4 bases and J 5 bases; bases outside gene matches: 9. CDR3 loop: CASSSPGLAVKTGELFF. As DNA, the CDR3 is TGTGCCAGCAGTTCCCCGGGACTAGCGGTAAAAACCGGGGAGCTGTTTTTT.

The CDR3 coding sequence is TGTGCCAGCAGCCAAGATCTAAGTTCCCGGGGGACAGGGCTAGTGACCACCTATGGCTACACCTTC. The encoded protein is CASSQDLSSRGTGLVTTYGYTF. The rearrangement joins TRBV4-2 to TRBJ1-2; TRBD1 aligns across 9 bases. J gave up 4 bases and V 0 bases, and 24 bases lay outside the gene matches. Germline CDR1 is LGHNA and CDR2 is YNFKEQ. The CDR3 is 22 residues long.

This sequence joins TRBV6-5 and TRBJ2-5; 8 nucleotides line up with TRBD1. The ends lost 6 bases at V and 3 bases at J; junction bases unmatched: 9. Germline-derived CDR1 and CDR2 are MNHEY and SVGAGI. The CDR3 runs 15 residues. This CDR3 reads CASSFGGQGKETQYF. In nucleotides, the CDR3 is TGTGCCAGCAGCTTTGGCGGACAGGGAAAAGAGACCCAGTACTTC.

The chain employs TRBV7-2 and TRBJ2-5; 12 positions agree with TRBD1. CDR3 length: 15 residues. J gave up 4 bases and V 5 bases, and 5 bases lay outside the gene matches. CDR1 SGHTA and CDR2 FQGNSA come from the germline V gene. The CDR3: CASSRGTGGRETQYF. Written as DNA, the CDR3 is TGTGCCAGCAGCAGAGGGACAGGGGGCCGAGAGACCCAGTACTTC.

The chain combines TRBV5-6 with TRBJ2-7; D may be TRBD2 (5 bases). With 3 bases removed from V and 0 bases from J, the gap between germline ends came to 10 bases. CDR1 is SGHDT and CDR2 is YYEEEE in the germline V gene. The CDR3 totals 14 residues. DNA of the CDR3: TGTGCCAGCAGCTGGACTTCCAGCTCCTACGAGCAGTACTTC. Protein product: CASSWTSSSYEQYF.

The chain recombines TRBV28 with TRBJ2-7, with TRBD1 matching over 7 bases. The CDR3 is 18 amino acids. Germline assignment: CDR1 MDHEN and CDR2 SYDVKM. The J segment lost 0 bases and the V segment lost 3 bases, leaving 14 bases of the junction unmatched. The CDR3 DNA reads TGTGCCAGCAGTTTTTCCATCCGAACCGGGACAGCCTCCTACGAGCAGTACTTC. It specifies CASSFSIRTGTASYEQYF.

The chain uses TRBV15 and TRBJ1-2, with D hard to call. Germline CDR1 is LNHNV and CDR2 is YYDKDF (reference sequence). V was pared by 0 bases and J by 0 bases, with 8 bases between. The CDR3 has 15 residues. The CDR3 coding sequence is TGTGCCACCAGCAGAGATGCAGAAGCTAACTATGGCTACACCTTC. It yields the protein CATSRDAEANYGYTF.

The rearrangement joins TRBV28 to TRBJ2-2; TRBD2 aligns across 11 bases. V was clipped by 11 bases and J by 0 bases; unmatched bases: 5. Germline loops: CDR1 MDHEN, CDR2 SYDVKM. The CDR3 totals 15 residues. CDR3 protein: CASGTSGANTGELFF. In DNA, the CDR3 is TGTGCCTCCGGGACTAGCGGAGCGAACACCGGGGAGCTGTTTTTT.